Reported below is one T cell receptor (beta chain). This sample was taken from a study of radiation and T cells in renal cell carcinoma. The sample's time point: blood 4 weeks post-SBRT, at nephrectomy. Treatment denoted: 15 Gy SBRT to primary tumor, nephrectomy 4 weeks later. Serial blood draws occurred at baseline and 2 and 4 weeks post-SBRT. This renal cell carcinoma was of the clear cell type. Method: immunoSEQ multiplex PCR; TCRdb's copy keeps in-frame clones and lacks some. In the table there are tens of thousands of clones, roughly four fifths of which are singletons. The receptor was isolated from an older woman with renal cell carcinoma. The specimen comprised blood, sampled from a patient whose treatment included radiotherapy and nephrectomy.

CDR3 protein: CASKNNGATDTQYF. CDR3 DNA: TGTGCCAGCAAGAACAACGGGGCGACAGATACGCAGTATTTT. The chain uses TRBV27 and TRBJ2-3; D might be TRBD1 or TRBD2, each matching 5 bases. The CDR3 sequence is 14 residues long. The V and J ends lost 7 bases and 3 bases respectively, with 14 bases between them. CDR1 and CDR2 (germline): MNHEY, SMNVEV (reference sequence).